This is a list of T cell receptor beta chains from one sample in a study of control samples from healthy donors and cancer patients. The assay was immunoSEQ multiplex PCR, and TCRdb's table has in-frame clones only and misses some. The sample contains roughly 370,000 clones, around 90% of which appear only once. The sample consisted of PBMCs. The receptors here all came from a man aged 35 to 55 with head and neck cancer. CDR3s include the opening cysteine and the closing phenylalanine or tryptophan. A D gene is named only where the DNA matches it firmly. Rows give clone size only sometimes, using once, few, many, or a class for an expanded clone.

TRBV28,TRBJ2-5,NA,NA,CASSFQLRETQYF,TGTGCCAGCAGTTTCCAGCTCCGGGAGACCCAGTACTTC
TRBV7-2,TRBJ1-2,NA,NA,CASTVNGYGYTF,TGTGCCAGCACCGTTAATGGGTACGGCTACACCTTC
TRBV18,TRBJ2-5,NA,NA,CASSPHGGGTQYF,TGTGCCAGCTCACCCCATGGGGGAGGGACCCAGTACTTC
TRBV28,TRBJ1-6,NA,NA,CASRRAQEGLHF,TGTGCCAGCAGAAGGGCCCAGGAAGGGCTCCACTTT
TRBV5-8,TRBJ1-5,NA,NA,CASSSRQPNQPQHF,TGTGCCAGCAGTTCTCGACAACCCAATCAGCCCCAGCATTTT
TRBV20-1,TRBJ2-7,NA,NA,CSASGGGSYEQYF,TGCAGTGCTAGTGGTGGGGGGTCCTACGAGCAGTACTTC
TRBV19,TRBJ1-5,NA,NA,CASSEVSGSNQPQHF,TGTGCCAGTTCGGAGGTCTCCGGATCTAATCAGCCCCAGCATTTT
TRBV5-4,TRBJ1-2,NA,NA,CASSLDRNYGYTF,TGTGCCAGCAGCTTAGACAGGAACTATGGCTACACCTTC
TRBV7-3,TRBJ1-2,NA,NA,CASSLEGGANYGYTF,TGTGCCAGCAGCTTAGAAGGGGGAGCAAACTATGGCTACACCTTC
TRBV10-1,TRBJ1-2,NA,NA,CASSEARNYGYTF,TGCGCCAGCAGTGAAGCCAGAAACTATGGCTACACCTTC
TRBV28,TRBJ2-4,NA,TRBD2,CASSPSSGRNIQYF,TGTGCCAGCAGTCCTTCTAGCGGGAGAAACATTCAGTACTTC
TRBV19,TRBJ2-7,NA,NA,CASSTTGRTSYEQYF,TGTGCCAGTAGTACTACAGGAAGAACTTCCTACGAGCAGTACTTC
TRBV28,TRBJ2-7,NA,NA,CASTRWDTRSYEQYF,TGTGCCAGCACTCGCTGGGACACCCGCTCCTACGAGCAGTACTTC
TRBV7-8,TRBJ1-1,NA,TRBD1,CASSAPTGLNTEAFF,TGTGCCAGCAGCGCACCGACAGGGTTGAACACTGAAGCTTTCTTT
TRBV27,TRBJ2-2,NA,TRBD1,CASSPGQGAVGELFF,TGTGCCAGCAGTCCCGGACAGGGGGCCGTCGGGGAGCTGTTTTTT
TRBV6-5,TRBJ2-3,NA,NA,CASSRGEITDTQYF,TGTGCCAGCAGTAGGGGGGAAATCACAGATACGCAGTATTTT
TRBV27,TRBJ2-7,NA,TRBD2,CASSFGLGEQYF,TGTGCCAGCAGTTTCGGACTAGGCGAGCAGTACTTC
TRBV27,TRBJ1-3,NA,NA,CASSETGGTGNTIYF,TGTGCCAGCAGTGAAACGGGGGGAACTGGAAACACCATATATTTT
TRBV28,TRBJ1-2,NA,NA,CASSVNGYYGYTF,TGTGCCAGCAGTGTCAATGGGTACTATGGCTACACCTTC
TRBV2,TRBJ2-1,NA,TRBD1,CASSTGTGINEQFF,TGTGCCAGCAGTACCGGGACAGGTATCAATGAGCAGTTCTTC
TRBV9,TRBJ2-7,NA,TRBD2,CASSARTSGDRYEQYF,TGTGCCAGCAGCGCACGGACTAGCGGGGACCGTTACGAGCAGTACTTC
TRBV6-5,TRBJ2-1,NA,NA,CASSNRANSYNEQFF,TGTGCCAGCAGTAACCGGGCCAACTCCTACAATGAGCAGTTCTTC
TRBV29-1,TRBJ2-3,NA,NA,CSVSARQADTQYF,TGCAGCGTTTCGGCCCGGCAGGCAGATACGCAGTATTTT
TRBV9,TRBJ2-3,NA,TRBD2,CASSAPLAGVDTQYF,TGTGCCAGCAGCGCCCCCCTAGCGGGAGTTGATACGCAGTATTTT
TRBV10-2,TRBJ2-1,NA,NA,CASNRAYNEQFF,TGCGCCAGCAACCGAGCCTACAATGAGCAGTTCTTC
TRBV5-4,TRBJ2-3,NA,TRBD2,CASSPQREGRTDTQYF,TGTGCCAGCAGCCCCCAGCGGGAGGGCCGCACAGATACGCAGTATTTT
TRBV6-5,TRBJ1-4,NA,NA,CASMGGSGRGEKLFF,TGTGCCAGCATGGGAGGGTCAGGGCGTGGTGAAAAACTGTTTTTT
TRBV28,TRBJ2-7,NA,TRBD1,CASSHSEGQEYF,TGTGCCAGCAGTCACAGTGAGGGACAGGAGTACTTC
TRBV9,TRBJ2-3,NA,TRBD1,CASSVVQGGSTDTQYF,TGTGCCAGCAGCGTAGTACAGGGGGGTAGCACAGATACGCAGTATTTT
TRBV19,TRBJ1-5,NA,TRBD1,CASSIVPGQGNQPQHF,TGTGCCAGTAGTATAGTTCCGGGACAGGGTAATCAGCCCCAGCATTTT
TRBV27,TRBJ2-2,NA,TRBD1,CASSQKTGGYTGELFF,TGTGCCAGCAGTCAAAAGACAGGGGGCTACACCGGGGAGCTGTTTTTT
TRBV6-5,TRBJ1-2,NA,NA,CASSYSSHVQSYGYTF,TGTGCCAGCAGTTACTCGAGTCACGTGCAGAGCTATGGCTACACCTTC
TRBV28,TRBJ2-7,NA,NA,CASSISPAGSVEQYF,TGTGCCAGCAGTATCTCCCCCGCAGGGTCGGTCGAGCAGTACTTC
TRBV19,TRBJ2-3,NA,TRBD2,CASSVSSGGVTDTQYF,TGTGCCAGTAGTGTCTCTAGCGGGGGAGTCACAGATACGCAGTATTTT
TRBV16,TRBJ1-1,few,NA,CASSQRGGTEAFF,TGTGCCAGCAGCCAAAGAGGGGGCACTGAAGCTTTCTTT
TRBV2,TRBJ2-6,NA,NA,CASSERLAGANVLTF,TGTGCCAGCAGTGAAAGGCTTGCGGGGGCCAACGTCCTGACTTTC
TRBV3-1/TRBV3-2,TRBJ2-7,NA,NA,CASSRTGNSYEQYF,TGTGCCAGCAGTCGGACGGGGAACTCCTACGAGCAGTACTTC
TRBV19,TRBJ2-7,NA,TRBD1,CASSLRDRGTYEQYF,TGTGCCAGTAGTCTCCGGGACAGGGGTACCTACGAGCAGTACTTC
TRBV11-3,TRBJ2-3,NA,TRBD2,CASSPQGWVAGSTDTQYF,TGTGCCAGCAGCCCACAAGGGTGGGTAGCGGGGAGCACAGATACGCAGTATTTT
TRBV28,TRBJ1-1,NA,NA,CASRAWTEAFF,TGCGCCAGCCGGGCTTGGACTGAAGCCTTCTTT
TRBV28,TRBJ1-1,NA,NA,CASSLLGGSSFF,TGTGCCAGCAGTTTATTGGGGGGGAGTTCTTTCTTT
TRBV28,TRBJ1-5,few,NA,CASSRSGQPQHF,TGTGCCAGCAGTCGGTCCGGGCAGCCCCAGCATTTT
TRBV5-4,TRBJ2-1,NA,TRBD2,CASSADLAEAFNEQFF,TGTGCCAGCAGCGCGGATCTAGCGGAGGCCTTCAATGAGCAGTTCTTC
TRBV6-5,TRBJ2-1,once,NA,CASSLSGGNEQFF,TGTGCCAGCAGTCTTAGCGGTGGAAATGAGCAGTTCTTC
TRBV10-3,TRBJ1-6,NA,TRBD1,CAISTPGGSLDSPLHF,TGTGCCATCAGTACCCCAGGGGGCTCTTTGGATTCACCCCTCCACTTT
TRBV6-5,TRBJ2-6,NA,NA,CASSSSPGANVLTF,TGTGCCAGCAGTTCGTCACCTGGGGCCAACGTCCTGACTTTC
TRBV14,TRBJ2-7,NA,TRBD2,CASSPGLARTYEQYF,TGTGCCAGCAGCCCCGGACTAGCTAGAACCTACGAGCAGTACTTC
TRBV30,TRBJ1-1,NA,TRBD1,CAWSPPGQGRGYTEAFF,TGTGCCTGGAGCCCTCCCGGACAGGGTAGGGGTTACACTGAAGCTTTCTTT
TRBV30,TRBJ1-2,NA,TRBD1,CAWTHSDRKGYTF,TGTGCCTGGACCCACTCGGACAGGAAAGGATACACCTTC
TRBV28,TRBJ2-1,NA,NA,CAVSSGNRYARNEQFF,TGTGCCGTATCTTCGGGGAACAGGTACGCACGCAATGAGCAGTTCTTC
TRBV6-4,TRBJ2-3,NA,NA,CASSDSWASTDTQYF,TGTGCCAGCAGTGACTCGTGGGCCAGCACAGATACGCAGTATTTT
TRBV11-1,TRBJ2-7,NA,NA,CASSLMASSYEQYF,TGTGCCAGCAGCTTAATGGCCAGTTCCTACGAGCAGTACTTC
TRBV11-2,TRBJ1-2,NA,NA,CASSLDVGYGYTF,TGTGCCAGCAGCTTAGATGTTGGGTACGGCTACACCTTC
TRBV11-2,TRBJ1-1,NA,NA,CASSLGYIYTEAFF,TGTGCCAGCAGCTTAGGTTACATATACACTGAAGCTTTCTTT